This T cell receptor beta chain was sequenced in a study of blood T cell repertoires in COVID-19. The wider study: The United States, Italy and Spain provided the acute and convalescent COVID-19 samples. The analysed material was cDNA or gDNA that came from T cells, B-cell-depleted T cells, or PBMCs.

In the original analysis: Amplification with reference gene primers provided the estimates of nucleated cell counts. Generated by immunoSEQ multiplex PCR, the TCRdb table keeps only in-frame clones and is missing some. The V and J calls and clone size were taken over from that table, and D and trimming were inferred from the DNA. The sample shows about 84,000 clones, approximately 86% of them seen only once. The CDR3 covers 13 residues. Germline V lookup: CDR1 SQVTM, CDR2 ANQGSEA. J was trimmed by 1 base and V by 6 bases; bases with no gene match: 2. The sequenced sample was peripheral blood. This rearrangement joins TRBV29-1 to TRBJ1-2, with 10 positions matching TRBD1. The sequence came from a man aged 80 or over with active or convalescent COVID-19. CDR3 residues: CSVTGGNNYGYTF. The CDR3 DNA reads TGCAGCGTGACAGGGGGCAATAACTATGGCTACACCTTC.